The present T cell receptor beta chain was sequenced within a study of CD8 T cells in Susac syndrome (dated by TCRdb to the late 2010s). About the investigation overall: Repertoire sequencing was used to test whether CD8+ T cell activation and differentiation in Susac syndrome was antigen driven. The research as a whole found: The TCR sequencing and HLA analysis was acknowledged to have included a relatively small number of individuals.

RNA was extracted using the RNeasy kit, and roughly 0.5 to 1 microgram was reverse transcribed with random hexamers. The immunoSEQ multiplex PCR assay, covering 54 Vbeta and 13 Jbeta segments, was used to amplify TCR beta CDR3 regions. Bias from PCR amplification was corrected by using a synthetic template baseline for primer optimization and for computational correction. Processing in the source paper ran as follows. Only productive sequences were kept, with reads annotated to V, D and J genes according to IMGT and analyzed in immunoSEQ Analyzer. Clonality was calculated as one minus the Shannon entropy normalized by log2 of the number of productive unique sequences. Public and private clones were assessed among the 100 most prevalent clones of each patient and control. A clone was defined as Susac-specific if it was absent from the healthy and MS cohorts, from 1052 published viral clones and from other ImmuneACCESS disease sequences. The public reads were reprocessed in TCRdb via fastp at Q25 and MiXCR, keeping in-frame beta chains. Under each unique CDR3 protein, matching rows form one entry showing the most common genes and DNA. Here the V and J calls rest on TCRdb's processing, not on the authors' analysis. This sample holds about 300,000 distinct CDR3 sequences; about 90% were observed only once. The top ten hold 0.065% of the sample.

With regard to this clonotype: Its antigen target is currently unknown. Base quality data are lacking; no much larger clone is found one base away.

CDR1 is given as SGHNT and CDR2 as YYREEE, both from the germline V gene (reference sequence). The junction shows trimming of 2 bases on V and 1 base on J, plus 10 bases between the germline ends. Including cysteine and phenylalanine, the CDR3 has 14 amino acids. Kept here is only the CDR3 DNA, which spans 42 bases and is read in frame from base 1. High-throughput TCR beta sequencing profiled peripheral blood CD8+ and CD4+ T cells from healthy donors, Susac syndrome patients and multiple sclerosis patients. Multiple sclerosis controls were treatment-naive patients with stable or active relapsing-remitting disease fulfilling revised McDonald criteria. Bulk CD8+ and CD4+ T cells were purified by magnetic negative isolation, while CD8+ TEMRA cells were enriched using FACS. Blood was drawn into EDTA tubes, processed within 24 hours, and PBMCs were isolated by density gradient centrifugation. PBMCs intended for TCR sequencing were cryopreserved in liquid nitrogen and were subsequently thawed in a 37 degrees C water bath. The sorted or isolated CD4+, CD8+ and CD8+ TEMRA cells had a purity of 90% or higher.

The clonotype originates from a human donor with multiple sclerosis. The source material was CD4+ T cells from PBMCs. The rearrangement combines TRBV5-4 with TRBJ2-7, with a weak D call of TRBD1 (6 bases match). The nucleotide sequence reads TGTGCCAGCAGCTTCGACAGGTTTTCCTACGAGCAGTACTTC. The resulting protein is CASSFDRFSYEQYF.